The rows below give T cell receptor beta chains drawn from one sample of a study of T cells in Graves' hyperthyroidism and ophthalmopathy. TCRdb passed the multiplex PCR reads through MiXCR, listing each CDR3 protein once. The data show 470,000 or so distinct CDR3 sequences, with less than 25% seen just once and more than 20% held by the top ten. The sequencing sample was made of blood. The receptors here all came from a young man with Graves' hyperthyroidism. Each CDR3 is given with its conserved first and last residue. The D gene is left open where the match is weak. Clone size is shown for a subset of rows, as once, few, many or a class of expanded clone.

TRBJ1-5	-	TRBV6-1	many	TGTGCCAGCAGTGAATCTTTTAGCAATCAGCCCCAGCATTTT	CASSESFSNQPQHF
TRBJ1-1	-	TRBV11-1	many	TGTGCCAGCAGCTTAGGGATTGCAGGGCCGACGATGAACACTGAAGCTTTCTTT	CASSLGIAGPTMNTEAFF
TRBJ2-7	-	TRBV6-2/TRBV6-3	many	TGTGCCAGCAGACGGACAGACTACGAGCAGTACTTC	CASRRTDYEQYF
TRBJ1-2	-	TRBV2	many	TGTGCCAGCAGAGACCTACGCGGCTACACCTTC	CASRDLRGYTF
TRBJ1-2	TRBD1	TRBV6-5	many	TGTGCCAGCAGTCTTACAGGGGAAGGCTACACCTTC	CASSLTGEGYTF
TRBJ1-1	-	TRBV20-1	many	TGCAGTGCTTGGGCGCCCGGCACTGAAGCTTTCTTT	CSAWAPGTEAFF
TRBJ2-7	TRBD1	TRBV18	few	TGTGCCAGCTCTCCGAGACAGGGAGAGAACGAGCAGTACTTC	CASSPRQGENEQYF
TRBJ2-4	TRBD2	TRBV28	-	TGTGCCAGCAGTTTATTATGGACTAGCGGGAATGGGGGTGAGGCCAAAAACATTCAGTACTTC	CASSLLWTSGNGGEAKNIQYF
TRBJ2-5	-	TRBV28	many	TGTGCCAGCAGTGAATGGGGGACGGAGACCCAGTACTTC	CASSEWGTETQYF
TRBJ2-7	TRBD1	TRBV2	many	TGTGCCAGCAGTCGGGACAGTTACTACGAGCAGTACTTC	CASSRDSYYEQYF
TRBJ2-2	TRBD1	TRBV6-1	many	TGTGCCAGCAGTGCCCGGACAGGGTTGAACACCGGGGAGCTGTTTTTT	CASSARTGLNTGELFF
TRBJ1-5	-	TRBV6-1	many	TGTGCCAGCAGTGAAGAAGAGACCGAGTCCTATCAGCCCCAGCATTTT	CASSEEETESYQPQHF
TRBJ1-5	-	TRBV30	-	TGTGCCTGGAACTCGGGACCCAATAGCAATCAGCCCCAGCATTTT	CAWNSGPNSNQPQHF
TRBJ2-5	TRBD1	TRBV11-2	few	TGTGCCAGCAGCTTAGTCGGGGGACAGGGGGAGACCCAGTACTTC	CASSLVGGQGETQYF
TRBJ1-2	-	TRBV2	many	TGTGCCAGCAGTGTTATACAGGGTGGCTACACCTTC	CASSVIQGGYTF
TRBJ1-2	-	TRBV20-1	many	TGCAGTGCTAGAGAAGCACCAAACTATGGCTACACCTTC	CSAREAPNYGYTF
TRBJ2-5	TRBD1	TRBV15	many	TGTGCCACCAGCAGAGGGGCAGGGGGCGAGACCCAGTACTTC	CATSRGAGGETQYF
TRBJ1-1	-	TRBV9	many	TGTGCCAGCGCACAGTGGGTGAACACTGAAGCTTTCTTT	CASAQWVNTEAFF
TRBJ1-6	TRBD1	TRBV2	many	TGTGCCAGTTCACAGGGGGCAAAAGTTTCACCCCTCCACTTT	CASSQGAKVSPLHF
TRBJ2-2	-	TRBV11-1	many	TGTGCCAGCAGCTTAGCGGGAGGACAGCCGAACACCGGGGAGCTGTTTTTT	CASSLAGGQPNTGELFF
TRBJ2-5	TRBD2	TRBV6-9	many	TGTGCCAGCAGTTTGAGCGGGGGGTTTCAAGAGACCCAGTACTTC	CASSLSGGFQETQYF
TRBJ1-3	-	TRBV12-3/TRBV12-4	-	TGTGCCAGCAGCTTCTTGGGGGACACGGGAGGAAACACCATATATTTT	CASSFLGDTGGNTIYF
TRBJ1-1	-	TRBV15	many	TGTGCCACCAGCAGAGATCTTGGGATGAACACTGAAGCTTTCTTT	CATSRDLGMNTEAFF
TRBJ1-2	TRBD1	TRBV6-1	many	TGTGCCAGCAGTGTACAACAGGGGTCCTTCTATGGCTACACCTTC	CASSVQQGSFYGYTF
TRBJ2-6	-	TRBV6-5	many	TGTGCCAGCAGGGGGACTTGGGGAGTCGGGGCCAACGTCCTGACTTTC	CASRGTWGVGANVLTF
TRBJ2-7	TRBD1	TRBV12-3/TRBV12-4	many	TGTGCCAGCAGTCGGACAGGGGATGTCTACGAGCAGTACTTC	CASSRTGDVYEQYF
TRBJ1-1	-	TRBV13	many	TGTGCCAGCAGCTCTGAGTTAGAAGCTTTCTTT	CASSSELEAFF
TRBJ2-7	-	TRBV10-3	-	TGTGCCATCAGTGAGTCAGGTGCAGCCTACGAGCAGTACTTC	CAISESGAAYEQYF
TRBJ2-7	-	TRBV12-3/TRBV12-4	many	TGTGCCAGCAGTCTTGGGACCTCCTCCGAGCAGTACTTC	CASSLGTSSEQYF
TRBJ1-5	TRBD1	TRBV28	many	TGTGCCAGCAGTTTACTCGGGACAGGGGGGAATCAGCCCCAGCATTTT	CASSLLGTGGNQPQHF
TRBJ1-2	TRBD1	TRBV7-8	many	TGTGCCAGCAGCTTGGGGTCCGACAGGGGTCAGTTTGGCTACACCTTC	CASSLGSDRGQFGYTF
TRBJ2-2	-	TRBV12-3/TRBV12-4	many	TGTGCCAGCTTAAGCTCGAACACCGGGGAGCTGTTTTTT	CASLSSNTGELFF
TRBJ2-2	-	TRBV7-6	few	TGTGCCAGCAGCTTAGTGGCTAGTTCGGGGACCGGGGAGCTGTTTTTT	CASSLVASSGTGELFF
TRBJ1-2	-	TRBV12-3/TRBV12-4	-	TGTGCCAGCAGTTACGGGGATGGCGCTGGCGGCTACACCTTC	CASSYGDGAGGYTF
TRBJ1-2	-	TRBV29-1	many	TGCAGCGTTGGTTCGGACAGTCGGTGGGGCTACACCTTC	CSVGSDSRWGYTF
TRBJ1-3	-	TRBV20-1	many	TGCAGTGCTAGAGAAGCAGAGAGCTCTGGAAACACCATATATTTT	CSAREAESSGNTIYF
TRBJ1-1	-	TRBV2	many	TGTGCCGACCGTTTCGGACGGTCGAACACTGAAGCTTTCTTT	CADRFGRSNTEAFF
TRBJ1-1	-	TRBV6-1	-	TGTGCCAGCAGTGCCCACCAGGGGATGGCCGAGGCTGAAGCTTTCTTT	CASSAHQGMAEAEAFF
TRBJ1-2	-	TRBV28	many	TGTGCCAGCAGGGGGGAAAGGGGAGGCTATGGCTACACCTTC	CASRGERGGYGYTF
TRBJ1-1	TRBD1	TRBV12-3/TRBV12-4	many	TGTGCCAGCAGTCCTAGGGACAGCGTTGAAGCTTTCTTT	CASSPRDSVEAFF
TRBJ2-5	-	TRBV28	many	TGTGCCAGCAGTTCCAATACAGATGGGGCCGGGGAGACCCAGTACTTC	CASSSNTDGAGETQYF
TRBJ2-7	TRBD1	TRBV20-1	many	TGCAGTGCTAGTTTCGGGACAGCCTCCTACGAGCAGTACTTC	CSASFGTASYEQYF
TRBJ2-7	-	TRBV7-8	-	TGTGCCAGCAGCTTGGAAAGCTCCTACGAGCGGTACTTC	CASSLESSYERYF
TRBJ2-7	-	TRBV30	-	TGTGCCTGTAGCCGCGATCTCTCCTACGAGCAGTACTTC	CACSRDLSYEQYF
TRBJ1-1	TRBD1	TRBV6-1	-	TGTGCCAGCAGTGAATACCCCGGGACAGGGATGAACACTGAAGCTTTCTTT	CASSEYPGTGMNTEAFF
TRBJ1-5	-	TRBV12-5	many	TGTGCTAGTGGTTTGGCCGGGGGGCTTAGCAATCAGCCCCAGCATTTT	CASGLAGGLSNQPQHF
TRBJ1-1	-	TRBV3-1	-	TGTGCCAGCAGCCAAGGAGGGCGGATGATCATGAACACTGAAGCTTTCTTT	CASSQGGRMIMNTEAFF
TRBJ1-1	-	TRBV6-1	many	TGTGCCAGCAGTGAACCCCGGACACTTACGCCTGAAGCTTTCTTT	CASSEPRTLTPEAFF
TRBJ1-3	-	TRBV7-2	many	TGTGCCAGCAGCTTAGTGGCAGGGCCTGGAAACACCATATATTTT	CASSLVAGPGNTIYF
TRBJ1-2	TRBD1	TRBV9	-	TGTGCCAGCAACGTAGGGCCCCCTCCTACAGGGGCCCCCGATGGCTGCACCTTC	CASNVGPPPTGAPDGCTF
TRBJ1-2	TRBD1	TRBV28	many	TGTGCCGGGTCGGACAGGGCCTATGGCTACACCTTC	CAGSDRAYGYTF
TRBJ1-6	TRBD1	TRBV4-2	-	TGTGCCAGCAGCCCTCTTCTCGACAGGGCAAATTCACCCCTCCACTTT	CASSPLLDRANSPLHF
TRBJ1-1	-	TRBV12-3/TRBV12-4	many	TGTGCCAGCAGCCACAGGCTAGGGAACACTGAAGCTTTCTTT	CASSHRLGNTEAFF
TRBJ1-3	-	TRBV12-3/TRBV12-4	many	TGTGCCAACTCCCTTCAGGCCCTCTCTGGAAACACCATATATTTT	CANSLQALSGNTIYF
TRBJ1-2	TRBD1	TRBV2	many	TGTGCCAGCAGATCCGGGACAGGGTTAGGGTTGGGCTACACCTTC	CASRSGTGLGLGYTF
TRBJ2-2	TRBD1	TRBV24-1	many	TGTGCCACCAGAACCGGGACAGGCTCCGGGGAGCTGTTTTTT	CATRTGTGSGELFF
TRBJ2-7	-	TRBV28	many	TGTGCCAGCAGTTTTTCCCCCGGGACGGTTGGCTCCTACGAGCAGTACTTC	CASSFSPGTVGSYEQYF